The clone carrying this TCR beta chain counts as medium-sized by frequency. The antigen is not known. The CDR3 runs to 12 residues. CDR1 is GTSNPN, CDR2 SVGIG, per germline (reference sequence). Tens of thousands of genome equivalents of blood DNA were amplified for TRB. These data are taken from a study of T cell clusters in autoimmune cytopenias. Study details: A median of 51,575 TRB reads per sample yielded a median approximately 2,500 distinct clonotypes. Study-wide results and caveats: TRB repertoire shifts in secondary cytopenia and chronic lymphocytic leukemia mostly reflected lymphoma, not autoimmunity. Healthy donors had roughly 2.9-fold more exclusive TRB clusters than active autoimmune hepatitis patients.

TRB was amplified by touch-down multiplex PCR, primer pools A and B combined. TCRdb reprocessed the multiplex PCR reads; each CDR3 protein has one entry and no DNA is given. The sample table includes 3,000 or so distinct CDR3 sequences. The chain couples TRBV30 to TRBJ1-4; the TCRdb D gene call, TRBD1, has no DNA to confirm it. This TCR was recovered from a human donor with an autoimmune cytopenia or autoimmune hepatitis (not recorded which). Sequenced input: peripheral blood. This chain's CDR3 is CASAGGDEKLFF.